The 30 T cell receptor beta chains below come from one sample, sequenced in a study of T cells in Graves' hyperthyroidism and ophthalmopathy. It was RNA transcripts that yielded the amplified TCR beta CDR3 regions. When the TCR CDR3 underwent first-round RT-PCR, the HTBI primer set was used. TCRdb processed the multiplex PCR reads anew with MiXCR; each CDR3 protein has one entry. This table has 300,000 to 350,000 distinct CDR3 sequences, roughly 23% appearing once. The sequenced material came from blood. Every receptor here comes from a woman aged 45-59 years with Graves' hyperthyroidism.

In this sample, this clonotype turned up many times. Written as DNA, the CDR3 is TGCAGTGCCCCGGGACAACCTCACAATGAGCAGTTCTTC. It encodes CSAPGQPHNEQFF. J is TRBJ2-1 and V is TRBV20-1; tentative D call: TRBD1 (6 bases). The germline V gene has CDR1 DFQATT and CDR2 SNEGSKA (reference sequence). The V end was cut by 6 bases, the J end by 5 bases, with 14 bases between. The CDR3 contains 13 residues.

The CDR3 reads CASSQVRMNTEAFF. As DNA, the CDR3 is TGCGCCAGCAGCCAAGTCAGAATGAACACTGAAGCTTTCTTT. V and J are TRBV4-1 and TRBJ1-1; D is ambiguous. From germline, CDR1 is MGHRA and CDR2 YSYEKL. The CDR3 length is 14 residues. Trimming shortened V by 1 base and J by 0 bases, and 6 bases separated the two germline ends.

The chain combines TRBV9 with TRBJ2-1; D is possibly TRBD1 or TRBD2 (5 bases each). Trimming pared 3 bases from V and 6 bases from J, leaving 13 bases between. CDR3 length: 14 residues. Germline-derived CDR1 and CDR2 are SGDLS and YYNGEE. CDR3 protein: CASSGGDGFNEQFF. The CDR3 DNA is TGTGCCAGCAGCGGAGGGGACGGCTTCAATGAGCAGTTCTTC.

This clonotype was seen ten or more times. CDR3 sequence (DNA): TGTGCCAGCAGTTTACGGACTAATGAAAAACTGTTTTTT. Its translation: CASSLRTNEKLFF. The V call is TRBV12-3 or TRBV12-4, the J call TRBJ1-4; D not certain. The V gene lost 2 bases and the J gene lost 2 bases, with 3 bases spanning the gap. The CDR3 loop spans 13 amino acids.

This clonotype was detected ten times or more. J is TRBJ2-5 and V is TRBV30, with D unclear. Trimming left V 4 bases short and J 7 bases short, with 16 bases between. Germline V gives CDR1 GTSNPN, CDR2 SVGIG (reference sequence). The CDR3 is 13 residues long. The CDR3 coding sequence is TGTGCCTGGAAGGACGACTTCGAAGGGACCCAGTACTTC. It codes for CAWKDDFEGTQYF.

Many counts were recorded for this clonotype. The V call is TRBV6-1, the J call TRBJ1-5, with 10 bases lining up with TRBD1. The CDR3 covers 17 residues. Germline CDR1 and CDR2: MNHNS and SASEGT. Trimming took 7 bases from V and 4 from J; bases not matched to a gene: 13. DNA of the CDR3: TGTGCCAGCACTTCTTCCGACAGGGGGCATATTAATCAGCCCCAGCATTTT. Translation gives CASTSSDRGHINQPQHF.

The chain recombines TRBV6-2 or TRBV6-3 with TRBJ1-5; 9 bases align to TRBD1. The germline V gene has CDR1 MNHEY and CDR2 SVGEGT. V gave up 2 bases and J gave up 7 bases; unmatched junction bases: 6. This CDR3 contains 15 residues. The CDR3 DNA sequence: TGTGCCAGCAGTTACCGGGACAGGGAAGGACAGCCCCAGCATTTT. It yields the protein CASSYRDREGQPQHF.

This clonotype came up a few times. The rearrangement links TRBV6-1 to TRBJ1-5; D gene ambiguous. With 7 bases removed from V and 3 bases from J, the gap between germline ends came to 4 bases. The CDR3 is 11 residues long. Germline V gives CDR1 MNHNS, CDR2 SASEGT. CDR3 nucleotide sequence: TGTGCCAGCAAGGACAATCAGCCCCAGCATTTT. Amino acids: CASKDNQPQHF.

A few counts support this clonotype. This chain links TRBV5-4 with TRBJ1-2, with D possibly matching TRBD1 (5 bases). The ends were cut back, 5 bases at V and 0 bases at J, with 14 bases in the middle. CDR3 length: 15 residues. CDR1 is SGHNT and CDR2 is YYREEE in the germline V gene (reference sequence). In nucleotides, the CDR3 is TGTGCCAGCAGTTCCCCAGGGAAATCTAACTATGGCTACACCTTC. It yields the protein CASSSPGKSNYGYTF. The variable domain in full, completed from reference TRBV5-4 and TRBJ1-2, reads ETGVTQSPTHLIKTRGQQVTLRCSSQSGHNTVSWYQQALGQGPQFIFQYYREEENGRGNFPPRFSGLQFPNYSSELNVNALELDDSALYLCASSSPGKSNYGYTFGSGTRLTVV.

This clonotype appeared many times. The chain recombines TRBV3-1 with TRBJ2-7; D not certain. Germline V lookup: CDR1 LGHDT, CDR2 YNNKEL (reference sequence). CDR3 size: 15 residues. V was trimmed by 4 bases and J by 6 bases, leaving 19 bases between them. CDR3 bases: TGTGCCAGCAGCCCCCTTTTTTCCGAGTTGAGCGAGCAGTACTTC. Its translation: CASSPLFSELSEQYF.

This clonotype occurred many times. The J gene is TRBJ2-1, the V gene TRBV20-1; TRBD2 aligns across 12 bases. This CDR3 has 17 residues. Unmatched junction bases numbered 7, after V lost 4 bases and J lost 0 bases. Germline V gives CDR1 DFQATT, CDR2 SNEGSKA (reference sequence). In DNA form, the CDR3 reads TGCAGTGCTACCCTGGGACTAGCGGGCCACTCCTACAATGAGCAGTTCTTC. This codes for CSATLGLAGHSYNEQFF.

This clonotype was seen at least ten times. The chain recombines TRBV28 with TRBJ2-5, with a possible D match to TRBD1 (6 bases). V shed 2 bases and J shed 1 base, with 17 bases lying between them. In germline, CDR1 is MDHEN, CDR2 SYDVKM. The CDR3 runs 17 residues. The CDR3 is CASSLSIGATGQETQYF. The CDR3 DNA is TGTGCCAGCAGTTTAAGTATCGGGGCGACAGGCCAAGAGACCCAGTACTTC.

This clonotype turned up a few times. The chain joins TRBV6-1 to TRBJ2-7; D unresolved. Germline V gene sequence: CDR1 MNHNS, CDR2 SASEGT. V lost 0 bases and J lost 4, with 16 bases in between. The length of the CDR3 is 16 residues. CDR3 sequence: CASSEAMELLRYEQYF. The CDR3 bases are TGTGCCAGCAGTGAAGCGATGGAACTTTTACGTTACGAGCAGTACTTC.

The rearrangement joins TRBV25-1 to TRBJ2-7; D is perhaps TRBD1 (6 bases). V gave up 11 bases and J gave up 3 bases, with 14 bases separating them. Germline V gene lookup returns CDR1 MGHDK and CDR2 SYGVNS. The CDR3 is made up of 12 amino acids. CDR3 sequence: CAGGQRSYEQYF. The CDR3 DNA is TGTGCCGGAGGACAGAGGAGCTACGAGCAGTACTTC.

The chain uses TRBV2 and TRBJ1-5; D may be TRBD1 (6 bases). The CDR3 has 15 residues. With 6 bases removed from V and 2 bases from J, the gap between germline ends came to 14 bases. In germline, CDR1 is SNHLY, CDR2 FYNNEI. CDR3 sequence: CASRQRGAGNQPQHF. Here the CDR3 DNA reads TGTGCCAGCAGACAGAGGGGGGCTGGCAATCAGCCCCAGCATTTT.

The CDR3 is CASSRGRRNEKLFF. CDR3 coding DNA: TGTGCCAGCAGTAGGGGCCGACGGAATGAAAAACTGTTTTTT. The chain is built from TRBV9 and TRBJ1-4; tentatively, D is TRBD1 (5 bases). Trimming removed 5 bases from V and 5 bases from J, with 13 bases in between. The CDR3 is 14 amino acids. Looked up from germline, CDR1 is SGDLS and CDR2 is YYNGEE. The whole variable domain, remainder taken from reference TRBV9 and TRBJ1-4, is DSGVTQTPKHLITATGQRVTLRCSPRSGDLSVYWYQQSLDQGLQFLIQYYNGEERAKGNILERFSAQQFPDLHSELNLSSLELGDSALYFCASSRGRRNEKLFFGSGTQLSVL.

The chain recombines TRBV9 with TRBJ2-1; D possibly corresponds to TRBD1 (6 bases). Germline CDR1 reads SGDLS; CDR2 reads YYNGEE. This CDR3 has 18 residues. V was pared by 3 bases and J by 0 bases, with 19 bases between. This CDR3 reads CASSGHRDPGGSYNEQFF. The CDR3 nucleotides read TGTGCCAGCAGCGGCCACAGGGATCCGGGCGGCTCCTACAATGAGCAGTTCTTC.

Turning to this clonotype: A much more abundant neighbour one base away suggests this may be a read error. This chain connects TRBV29-1 to TRBJ2-7; 8 bases are a match to TRBD1. CDR3 length equals 13 residues. V lost 5 bases and J lost 4; bases outside the gene matches: 7. The germline CDR1 and CDR2 sequences are SQVTM and ANQGSEA. Here the CDR3 reads CSVFGQGRYEQYF. CDR3 coding DNA: TGCAGCGTTTTCGGACAGGGCAGGTACGAGCAGTACTTC.

The chain recombines TRBV29-1 with TRBJ2-2; TRBD1 might be the D (6 bases). The CDR3 consists of 15 residues. CDR1 and CDR2 (germline): SQVTM, ANQGSEA. V was shortened by 4 bases and J by 0 bases, with 12 bases between the two germline ends. CDR3 DNA: TGCAGCGTTGTGATCAGGACAGCGAACACCGGGGAGCTGTTTTTT. Translating gives CSVVIRTANTGELFF.

The chain recombines TRBV6-6 with TRBJ2-1, with TRBD2 identical over 8 bases. Per the germline V gene, CDR1 is MNHNY and CDR2 is SVGAGI (reference sequence). This CDR3 is 17 amino acids long. J gave up 4 bases and V 0 bases, and 8 bases lay outside the gene matches. Here the CDR3 DNA reads TGTGCCAGCAGTTACTCGAGGCATCGGGGGGGTTACAATGAGCAGTTCTTC. Protein product: CASSYSRHRGGYNEQFF.

Only a few counts were recorded for this clonotype. This sequence joins TRBV6-2 or TRBV6-3 and TRBJ2-1; 11 bases fit TRBD2. The V gene's germline CDR1 is MNHEY and CDR2 SVGEGT. The V gene end was trimmed by 6 bases and the J gene end by 4 bases; junction bases not matched to a gene: 5. The CDR3 is made up of 15 amino acids. The CDR3 DNA reads TGTGCCAGCAGCCCTAGCGGGGGGACGTACAATGAGCAGTTCTTC. This translates into CASSPSGGTYNEQFF.

This clonotype was detected many times. The chain is built from TRBV14 and TRBJ2-1; D is ambiguous. This CDR3 is 14 amino acids long. The germline gives CDR1 SGHDN, CDR2 FVKESK. Trimming left V 2 bases short and J 6 bases short, with 11 bases between. In DNA, the CDR3 is TGTGCCAGCAGCCAATTTGGTGGCGGCAATGAGCAGTTCTTC. It codes for CASSQFGGGNEQFF.

V usage is TRBV5-1 and J usage is TRBJ2-1; 11 bases line up with TRBD2. Germline CDR1 and CDR2: SGHRS and YFSETQ. The V segment lost 3 bases and the J segment 6 bases; nucleotides outside the gene matches: 11. The CDR3 sequence is 17 residues long. The CDR3 coding sequence is TGCGCCAGCAGCTACGGACTAGCGGGCCTGAGCGTCAATGAGCAGTTCTTC. Protein sequence: CASSYGLAGLSVNEQFF.

This clonotype was counted once. Being one base from a much bigger clone, this may be a read error. V gene TRBV6-1 combines with J gene TRBJ1-2; D remains ambiguous. Germline assignment: CDR1 MNHNS and CDR2 SASEGT. The CDR3 runs 13 residues. Here the CDR3 DNA reads TGTGCCAACAGTGAATGGGCGGATCTAGGCTACACCTTC. It translates to CANSEWADLGYTF.

Regarding this clonotype: The junction differs from germline at one of its ends, possibly a read error. The chain employs TRBV5-1 and TRBJ2-3; 12 nucleotides match TRBD1. This CDR3 contains 19 residues. CDR1 is SGHRS, CDR2 YFSETQ, per germline. CDR3 in DNA: TGCGCCAGCAGCTTGTCTGGGCTTGTCGGGACAGGGGGCACCGATACGCAGTATTTT. This encodes CASSLSGLVGTGGTDTQYF.

The J gene is TRBJ2-4, the V gene TRBV20-1, with D tentatively TRBD2 (5 bases). The CDR3 spans 13 residues. Per the germline V gene, CDR1 is DFQATT and CDR2 is SNEGSKA (reference sequence). The V end was cut by 6 bases, the J end by 0 bases, with 9 bases between. The CDR3 protein is CSAPREAKNIQYF. The CDR3 DNA sequence: TGCAGTGCACCGAGGGAAGCCAAAAACATTCAGTACTTC.

This clonotype was recorded many times. The rearrangement links TRBV28 to TRBJ2-5, with no clear D. Trimming stripped 1 base from V and 2 bases from J, with 5 bases between. This CDR3 spans 13 amino acids. Germline V gene sequence: CDR1 MDHEN, CDR2 SYDVKM. CDR3 DNA: TGTGCCAGCAGTTTATCCAGGCAAGAGACCCAGTACTTC. Its protein product is CASSLSRQETQYF.

This clonotype has at least ten counts. DNA for the CDR3: TGTGCCAGCAGCCAAAATATCGACGGTGAAGCTTTCTTT. It yields the protein CASSQNIDGEAFF. V and J are TRBV4-2 and TRBJ1-1; D ambiguous. The CDR3 loop spans 13 amino acids. V was cut by 2 bases and J by 7 bases, with 11 bases left in between. Germline CDR1 reads LGHNA; CDR2 reads YNFKEQ.

The V and J genes are TRBV20-1 and TRBJ2-7; 7 bases are a match to TRBD1. CDR3 size: 14 residues. Germline loops: CDR1 DFQATT, CDR2 SNEGSKA (reference sequence). V lost 2 bases, J lost 2 bases, and 6 bases stayed unmatched. The CDR3 DNA sequence: TGCAGTGCTAGACAATCGGGACAGACCTACGAGCAGTACTTC. Translating it yields CSARQSGQTYEQYF.

Worth noting for this clonotype: A read error is possible here, since a much larger clone lies one base away. V gene TRBV6-1 combines with J gene TRBJ1-2; a weak D match, TRBD1 (6 bases). CDR3 length equals 14 residues. CDR1 and CDR2 from the germline V gene are MNHNS and SASEGT. For the CDR3, the DNA is TGTGCCAGCAGTGAAGCGACAGGCAGCTATGGCCACACCTTC. Translated: CASSEATGSYGHTF.